The clone carrying this T cell receptor beta chain was counted once. The data are from a study of blood T cell repertoires in COVID-19. CDR1 is MDHEN and CDR2 is SYDVKM in the germline V gene. The J segment lost 5 bases and the V segment lost 7 bases, leaving 4 bases of the junction unmatched. The length of the CDR3 is 12 residues. Authors' processing steps: It was from reference gene primer amplification that nucleated cell counts were estimated. Produced via immunoSEQ multiplex PCR; TCRdb's table is partial and in-frame only. The V and J calls and clone size come from that table; D and trimming were worked out from the DNA. This table holds about 85,000 clones, nearly 90% found once.

This receptor was identified in a woman over 75 with active or convalescent COVID-19. Sequenced material: peripheral blood. J is TRBJ1-2 and V is TRBV28, with 7 bases matching TRBD1. This chain's CDR3 is CASTGTAYGYTF. The CDR3 coding sequence is TGTGCCAGCACCGGGACAGCTTATGGCTACACCTTC.